This T cell receptor (beta chain) was found in a study of shared clonotypes between healthy human individuals. The CDR3 extends over 13 amino acids. Per the germline V gene, CDR1 is SEHNR and CDR2 is FQNEAQ (reference sequence). Trimming left V 1 base short and J 8 bases short, with 8 bases between. Clones were sequenced by immunoSEQ multiplex PCR, and TCRdb holds only the in-frame ones, with some missing. The sample lists 1.4 million to 1.5 million clones; approximately 96% were seen once. Study-wide results and limits: Compared with memory subsets, naive subsets generally had larger estimated richness.

Turning to this clone: Antigen: not known.

The clonotype comes from a man aged 25-40 years in good health. J is TRBJ1-4 and V is TRBV7-9; D is ambiguous. Sequenced material: naive CD4+ T cells sorted from blood. As for subset: CD45RA+ positively selected. In DNA form, the CDR3 reads TGTGCCAGCAGCTTAGGGGCAAGAGAAAAACTGTTTTTT. Translation: CASSLGAREKLFF.